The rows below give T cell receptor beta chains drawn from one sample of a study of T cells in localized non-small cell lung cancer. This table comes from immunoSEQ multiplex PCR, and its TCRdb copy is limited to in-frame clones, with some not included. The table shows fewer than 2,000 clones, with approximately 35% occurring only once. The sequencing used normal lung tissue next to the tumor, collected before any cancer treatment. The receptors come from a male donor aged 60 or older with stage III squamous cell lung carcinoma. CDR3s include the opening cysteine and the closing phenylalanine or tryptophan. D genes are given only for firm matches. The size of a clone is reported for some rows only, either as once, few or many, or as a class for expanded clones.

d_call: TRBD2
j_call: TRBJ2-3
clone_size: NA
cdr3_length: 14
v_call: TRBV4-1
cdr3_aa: CASSQREAGGTQYF
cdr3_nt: TGCGCCAGCAGCCAAAGAGAGGCGGGGGGGACGCAGTATTTT

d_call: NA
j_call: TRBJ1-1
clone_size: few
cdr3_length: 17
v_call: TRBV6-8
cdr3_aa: CASSGEGGFDWNTEAFF
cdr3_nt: TGTGCCAGCAGTGGAGAAGGGGGATTTGATTGGAACACTGAAGCTTTCTTT

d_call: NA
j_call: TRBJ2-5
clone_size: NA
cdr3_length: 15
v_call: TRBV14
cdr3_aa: CASSPGLIFQETQYF
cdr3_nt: TGTGCCAGCAGCCCCGGACTGATTTTTCAAGAGACCCAGTACTTC

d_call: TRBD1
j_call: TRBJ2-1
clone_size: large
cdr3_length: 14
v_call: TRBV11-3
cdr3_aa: CASFRGQGAGEQFF
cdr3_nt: TGTGCCAGCTTTAGGGGACAGGGGGCGGGTGAGCAGTTCTTC

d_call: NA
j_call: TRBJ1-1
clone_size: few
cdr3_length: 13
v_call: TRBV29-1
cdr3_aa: CSVAGSQDGQAFF
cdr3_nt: TGCAGCGTTGCGGGCAGTCAGGATGGACAAGCTTTCTTT

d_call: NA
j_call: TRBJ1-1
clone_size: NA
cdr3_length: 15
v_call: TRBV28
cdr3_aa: CASSLLLGRNTEAFF
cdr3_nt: TGTGCCAGCAGTTTATTATTGGGCAGGAACACTGAAGCTTTCTTT

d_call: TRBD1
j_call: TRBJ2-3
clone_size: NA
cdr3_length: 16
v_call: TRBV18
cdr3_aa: CASSLMGQGAVDTQYF
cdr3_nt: TGTGCCAGCTCACTGATGGGACAGGGGGCTGTAGATACGCAGTATTTT

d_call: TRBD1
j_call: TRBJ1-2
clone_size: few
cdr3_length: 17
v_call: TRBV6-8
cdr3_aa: CASSDSTPQGALNGYTF
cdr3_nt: TGTGCCAGCAGTGACTCGACCCCACAGGGGGCACTGAATGGCTACACCTTC

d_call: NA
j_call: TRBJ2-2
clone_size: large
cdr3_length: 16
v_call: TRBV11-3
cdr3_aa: CASSLAGQRKAGELFF
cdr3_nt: TGTGCCAGCAGCTTGGCGGGACAGAGGAAGGCCGGGGAGCTGTTTTTT

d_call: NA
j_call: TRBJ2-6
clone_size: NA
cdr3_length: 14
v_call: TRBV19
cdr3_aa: CASSMSSGANVLTF
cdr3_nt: TGTGCCAGTAGTATGTCCTCTGGGGCCAACGTCCTGACTTTC

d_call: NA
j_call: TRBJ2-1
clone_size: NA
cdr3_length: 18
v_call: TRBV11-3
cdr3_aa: CASSQRPGGGGTHNEQFF
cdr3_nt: TGTGCCAGCAGCCAAAGACCCGGAGGGGGGGGAACCCACAATGAGCAGTTCTTC

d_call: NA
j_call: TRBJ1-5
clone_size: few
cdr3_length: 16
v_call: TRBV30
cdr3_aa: CAWTDGPAYSNQPQHF
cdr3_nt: TGTGCCTGGACGGACGGACCCGCATATAGCAATCAGCCCCAGCATTTT

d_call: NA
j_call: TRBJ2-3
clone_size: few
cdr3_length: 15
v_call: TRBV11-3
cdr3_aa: CASSPVRRSTDTQYF
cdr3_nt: TGTGCCAGCAGCCCGGTTCGCCGAAGCACAGATACGCAGTATTTT

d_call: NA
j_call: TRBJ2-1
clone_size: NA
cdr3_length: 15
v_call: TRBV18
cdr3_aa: CASSPEGLAYNEQFF
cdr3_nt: TGTGCCAGCTCACCAGAGGGGCTCGCCTACAATGAGCAGTTCTTC

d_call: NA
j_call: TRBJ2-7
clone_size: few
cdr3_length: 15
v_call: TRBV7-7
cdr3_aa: CASSLEGQAAREQYF
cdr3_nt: TGTGCCAGCAGCTTGGAAGGCCAGGCGGCGCGCGAGCAGTACTTC

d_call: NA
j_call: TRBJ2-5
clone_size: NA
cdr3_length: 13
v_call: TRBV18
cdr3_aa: CASSPQEGETQYF
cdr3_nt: TGTGCCAGCTCACCACAAGAGGGGGAGACCCAGTACTTC